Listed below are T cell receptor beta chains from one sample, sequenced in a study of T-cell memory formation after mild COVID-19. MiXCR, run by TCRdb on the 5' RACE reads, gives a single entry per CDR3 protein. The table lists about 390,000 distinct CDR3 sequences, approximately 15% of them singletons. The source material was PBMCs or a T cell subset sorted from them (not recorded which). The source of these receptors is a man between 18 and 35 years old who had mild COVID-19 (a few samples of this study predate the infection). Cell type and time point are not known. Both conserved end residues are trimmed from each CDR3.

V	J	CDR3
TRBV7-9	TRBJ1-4	ASSLRREDEKLF
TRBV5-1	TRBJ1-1	ASSLESGLTEAF
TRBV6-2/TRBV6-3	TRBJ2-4	ASWQKNIQY
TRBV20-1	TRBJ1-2	SAREPRGPKGYT
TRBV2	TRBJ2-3	ASSVLAGGVSTDTQY
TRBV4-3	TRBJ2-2	ASSQDTGPGGELF
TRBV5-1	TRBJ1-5	ASSSTGGGQPQH
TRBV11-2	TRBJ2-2	ASSHPRTGYGGELF
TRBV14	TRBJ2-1	ASSQENGLQYSIYNEQF
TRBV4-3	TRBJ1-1	ASSRDPDTEAF
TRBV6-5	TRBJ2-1	ASSVPGYEQF
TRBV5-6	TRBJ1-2	ASSLQGAGSSYGYT
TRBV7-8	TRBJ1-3	ASSLGQGEGNTIY
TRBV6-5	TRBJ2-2	ASRNLGNTGELF
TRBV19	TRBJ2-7	ASSRAGGAEQY
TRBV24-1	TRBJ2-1	ATSDLEGGAYNEQF
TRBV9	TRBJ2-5	ASSVRSVRETQY
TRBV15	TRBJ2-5	ATSRARGGPLDIQY
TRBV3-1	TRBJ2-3	ASSRSLTSGGADTQY
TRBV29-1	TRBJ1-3	SVAISGNTIY
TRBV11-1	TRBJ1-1	ASSLVGTGTSEAF
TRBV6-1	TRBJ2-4	ASSEWGGKNIQY